Listed below are T cell receptor beta chains from one sample, sequenced in a study of CD8 T cells in ankylosing spondylitis. TCRdb called the 5' RACE reads again in MiXCR, with one record for every CDR3 protein. The table lists 200,000 or so distinct CDR3 sequences, 18% of them singletons. The sequencing sample was made of blood, either unsorted or a sorted T cell fraction (not recorded which). Receptor source: a male donor under 30 with ankylosing spondylitis or in good health (not recorded which). The CDR3 runs from the conserved cysteine through the conserved F or W. Fields, in order: clone size, V gene, D gene, J gene, CDR3 length, CDR3 protein, CDR3 DNA. The D gene is left open where the match is weak. Size is omitted from some rows. Given values are once, few, many or a class for expanded clones.

many	TRBV29-1	TRBD1	TRBJ1-1	13	CSVRGTGISEAFF	TGCAGCGTTCGGGGGACAGGGATATCTGAAGCTTTCTTT
many	TRBV29-1	-	TRBJ2-7	14	CSVGQTGVSYEQYF	TGCAGCGTTGGCCAGACAGGAGTTTCCTACGAGCAGTACTTC
once	TRBV27	TRBD2	TRBJ2-3	15	CASTTLGRATDTQYF	TGTGCCAGCACCACGCTAGGGAGGGCCACAGATACGCAGTATTTT
-	TRBV20-1	TRBD2	TRBJ2-1	14	CSASLGGRADEQFF	TGCAGTGCTAGTCTCGGCGGGAGGGCCGATGAGCAGTTCTTC
many	TRBV13	-	TRBJ2-1	11	CASSPAAEQFF	TGTGCCAGCAGCCCGGCCGCCGAGCAGTTCTTC
few	TRBV20-1	-	TRBJ2-5	14	CSTKVGANQETQYF	TGCAGTACAAAGGTGGGAGCGAATCAAGAGACCCAGTACTTC
-	TRBV4-3	TRBD2	TRBJ2-2	17	CASSQVFMRERNGELFF	TGCGCCAGCAGCCAAGTTTTCATGCGGGAGAGGAACGGGGAGCTGTTTTTT
many	TRBV6-2/TRBV6-3	-	TRBJ2-1	12	CASSYADNEQFF	TGTGCCAGCAGTTACGCAGACAATGAGCAGTTCTTC
-	TRBV12-3/TRBV12-4	TRBD1	TRBJ2-1	11	CASSGTDEQFF	TGTGCCAGCAGCGGGACAGATGAGCAGTTCTTC
many	TRBV5-1	-	TRBJ2-1	13	CASMLSSYNEQFF	TGCGCCAGCATGTTGAGCTCCTACAATGAGCAGTTCTTC
-	TRBV4-1	TRBD2	TRBJ2-1	17	CASSQVGRTSGKDEQFF	TGCGCCAGCAGCCAAGTAGGAAGGACTAGCGGGAAGGATGAGCAGTTCTTC
many	TRBV7-2	-	TRBJ1-5	13	CASSADPLEPQHF	TGTGCCAGCAGCGCCGATCCTCTGGAGCCCCAGCATTTT
many	TRBV4-2	TRBD2	TRBJ2-1	15	CASSQELAGGDEQFF	TGTGCCAGCAGCCAAGAACTAGCGGGAGGGGATGAGCAGTTCTTC
few	TRBV7-8	TRBD2	TRBJ2-5	16	CASSLERTRSKETQYF	TGTGCCAGCAGCTTAGAAAGGACTAGATCAAAAGAGACCCAGTACTTC
-	TRBV4-1	-	TRBJ2-1	15	CASSQVGQTYNEQFF	TGCGCCAGCAGCCAAGTCGGACAGACCTACAATGAGCAGTTCTTC
many	TRBV27	TRBD2	TRBJ2-7	13	CASSPGTTLEQYF	TGTGCCAGCAGTCCTGGGACTACCCTCGAGCAGTACTTC
many	TRBV15	-	TRBJ2-7	12	CATSRQGYEQYF	TGTGCCACCAGCAGACAGGGGTACGAGCAGTACTTC
many	TRBV12-3/TRBV12-4	-	TRBJ2-1	12	CASSRLGDEQFF	TGTGCCAGCAGCAGACTCGGCGATGAGCAGTTCTTC
many	TRBV25-1	TRBD2	TRBJ2-3	14	CASSGERDTDTQYF	TGTGCCAGCAGTGGTGAGCGGGACACAGATACGCAGTATTTT
few	TRBV7-6	-	TRBJ2-7	14	CASSLADGADTRYF	TGTGCCAGCAGCTTAGCGGACGGAGCAGATACCCGGTACTTC
-	TRBV15	-	TRBJ2-7	15	CATSRVYEGSYEQYF	TGTGCCACCAGCAGAGTTTATGAGGGGTCCTACGAGCAGTACTTC
many	TRBV6-5	TRBD1	TRBJ1-4	12	CASSSRTGRLFF	TGTGCCAGCAGTTCCAGGACAGGGAGACTGTTTTTT
many	TRBV5-1	-	TRBJ1-1	15	CASSLVQGGITEAFF	TGCGCCAGCAGCTTGGTTCAGGGTGGAATCACTGAAGCTTTCTTT
many	TRBV5-6	-	TRBJ2-2	14	CATRRQSNTGELFF	TGTGCCACCCGACGGCAGTCGAACACCGGGGAGCTGTTTTTT
many	TRBV28	-	TRBJ2-7	14	CASSLGLGTSEQYF	TGTGCCAGCAGTTTGGGTCTAGGCACATCCGAGCAGTACTTC
many	TRBV5-1	-	TRBJ2-1	16	CASLRGGPSSYNEQFF	TGCGCCAGCCTTCGGGGCGGTCCTAGCTCCTACAATGAGCAGTTCTTC
many	TRBV20-1	-	TRBJ2-2	16	CSASPSQGANTGELFF	TGCAGTGCTAGCCCCTCCCAGGGCGCGAACACCGGGGAGCTGTTTTTT
many	TRBV3-1	TRBD1	TRBJ2-7	13	CASSRGQRYEQYF	TGTGCCAGCAGCCGGGGACAGCGTTACGAGCAGTACTTC
many	TRBV7-9	TRBD1	TRBJ2-1	15	CASSFRTGGSNEQFF	TGTGCCAGCAGCTTTAGGACAGGGGGCTCCAATGAGCAGTTCTTC
many	TRBV6-4	TRBD2	TRBJ2-1	15	CASSDSASGHNEQFF	TGTGCCAGCAGTGACTCGGCTAGCGGACACAATGAGCAGTTCTTC
many	TRBV20-1	-	TRBJ1-4	12	CSARETGFKLFF	TGCAGTGCTAGAGAAACAGGGTTCAAACTGTTTTTT
-	TRBV10-2	-	TRBJ2-3	12	CATSSQSYTQYF	TGCGCCACCAGTTCTCAATCGTATACGCAGTATTTT
many	TRBV6-2/TRBV6-3	TRBD2	TRBJ2-3	17	CASSSATSGSGTDTQYF	TGTGCCAGCAGTAGCGCAACTAGCGGGAGTGGCACAGATACGCAGTATTTT
many	TRBV20-1	TRBD2	TRBJ2-1	12	CSAKVAGVEQFF	TGCAGTGCTAAGGTGGCGGGAGTGGAGCAGTTCTTC
-	TRBV29-1	-	TRBJ2-1	14	CSVRFRGGYNEQFF	TGCAGCGTTCGATTCAGGGGTGGTTACAATGAGCAGTTCTTC
many	TRBV7-2	-	TRBJ2-2	16	CASSPRTGNPPGELFF	TGTGCCAGCAGCCCCCGGACGGGAAACCCCCCCGGGGAGCTGTTTTTT
many	TRBV4-1	-	TRBJ2-1	17	CASSQVSSATRYNEQFF	TGCGCCAGCAGCCAAGTCTCTAGCGCCACGAGGTACAATGAGCAGTTCTTC
many	TRBV4-2	-	TRBJ1-2	15	CASSPFTGDNYGYTF	TGTGCCAGCAGCCCCTTTACGGGGGATAACTATGGCTACACCTTC
many	TRBV4-3	-	TRBJ2-1	16	CASSQDGGLQNAGQFF	TGCGCCAGCAGCCAAGATGGCGGACTACAAAACGCGGGGCAGTTCTTC
-	TRBV12-3/TRBV12-4	-	TRBJ1-5	14	CASSNRDGNQPQHF	TGTGCCAGCAGTAACAGGGACGGAAATCAGCCCCAGCATTTT
many	TRBV6-2/TRBV6-3	-	TRBJ2-7	13	CASSPPSTYEQYF	TGTGCCAGCAGTCCCCCGTCGACCTACGAGCAGTACTTC
few	TRBV28	-	TRBJ2-3	15	CASIQDPLGPDTQYF	TGTGCCAGCATCCAAGACCCCCTGGGACCAGATACGCAGTATTTT
few	TRBV12-2	-	TRBJ2-1	18	CASRLDRGVSNERDEQFF	TGTGCAAGTCGCTTAGATAGGGGCGTATCAAACGAGAGGGATGAGCAGTTCTTC
many	TRBV7-9	TRBD2	TRBJ2-1	15	CASSPMRGYMDEQFF	TGTGCCAGCAGCCCGATGCGGGGGTATATGGATGAGCAGTTCTTC
many	TRBV3-1	TRBD2	TRBJ2-5	16	CASSQGLAGERETQYF	TGTGCCAGCAGCCAAGGGTTAGCGGGAGAACGAGAGACCCAGTACTTC
many	TRBV20-1	-	TRBJ1-1	18	CSARDFSVGGQGNTEAFF	TGCAGTGCTAGAGATTTTTCTGTCGGGGGCCAGGGGAACACTGAAGCTTTCTTT
many	TRBV6-5	-	TRBJ2-1	15	CASSYSIKIYNEQFF	TGTGCCAGCAGTTACTCGATCAAGATCTACAATGAGCAGTTCTTC
many	TRBV20-1	-	TRBJ2-3	16	CSAGGADRAGTDTQYF	TGCAGTGCCGGGGGGGCCGACAGGGCCGGGACAGATACGCAGTATTTT
many	TRBV11-1	-	TRBJ1-4	15	CASSPRDGPNEKLFF	TGTGCCAGCAGCCCCCGGGACGGACCGAATGAAAAACTGTTTTTT
many	TRBV19	TRBD2	TRBJ2-1	16	CASSIRLAGVGNEQFF	TGTGCCAGTAGTATCCGACTAGCGGGAGTTGGCAATGAGCAGTTCTTC
many	TRBV4-3	-	TRBJ1-2	14	CASSQGTENYGYTF	TGCGCCAGCAGCCAAGGGACAGAAAACTATGGCTACACCTTC
many	TRBV10-3	-	TRBJ2-2	12	CAITRNTGELFF	TGTGCCATCACACGGAACACCGGGGAGCTGTTTTTT
many	TRBV4-1	-	TRBJ2-4	15	CASSQAFDTPTIQYF	TGCGCCAGCAGCCAAGCTTTTGACACTCCCACAATTCAGTACTTC
many	TRBV20-1	-	TRBJ2-6	18	CSAAPTRGLSSGANVLTF	TGCAGTGCCGCACCGACCAGGGGCCTCAGCTCTGGGGCCAACGTCCTGACTTTC
many	TRBV20-1	TRBD1	TRBJ1-2	14	CSAIIQGQLYGYTF	TGCAGTGCTATAATACAGGGGCAACTCTATGGCTACACCTTC
many	TRBV20-1	-	TRBJ2-3	12	CSVAPSTDTQYF	TGCAGTGTAGCGCCCAGCACAGATACGCAGTATTTT
-	TRBV28	TRBD2	TRBJ2-3	17	CASSFIGLADRADTQYF	TGTGCCAGCAGTTTTATCGGACTAGCGGACCGGGCGGATACGCAGTATTTT
many	TRBV7-9	TRBD1	TRBJ2-3	14	CASSYTGGTDTQYF	TGTGCCAGCAGTTATACAGGGGGCACAGATACGCAGTATTTT
-	TRBV20-1	-	TRBJ2-5	13	CSARDPGAAAQYF	TGCAGTGCTAGAGATCCAGGGGCGGCGGCCCAGTACTTC